This is a list of T cell receptor beta chains from one sample in a study of cytomegalovirus exposure and HLA in healthy donors. Assay: immunoSEQ multiplex PCR; the TCRdb copy retains only in-frame clones and omits some. The table has some 160,000 clones, around 84% seen once; the top ten hold 1.5% to 2.5%. The material sequenced was PBMCs. The source is a young man in good health and CMV-seronegative. Both conserved end residues are part of each CDR3. D genes are given only for firm matches. The size of a clone is reported for some rows only, either as once, few or many, or as a class for expanded clones.

TRBJ1-2	15	TRBD1	-	TRBV6-5	CASSRWDRGTYGYTF	TGTGCCAGCAGTCGTTGGGACAGGGGCACCTATGGCTACACCTTC
TRBJ1-2	11	-	-	TRBV20-1	CSAPPDYGYTF	TGCAGTGCCCCGCCAGACTATGGCTACACCTTC
TRBJ2-5	14	-	-	TRBV6-1	CASSEGVTGETQYF	TGTGCCAGCAGTGAAGGTGTCACAGGGGAGACCCAGTACTTC
TRBJ2-3	14	TRBD2	-	TRBV18	CASSRGRATDTQYF	TGTGCCAGCTCACGCGGGAGGGCCACAGATACGCAGTATTTT
TRBJ1-3	14	-	-	TRBV15	CATSRDADGNTIYF	TGTGCCACCAGCAGAGATGCGGATGGAAACACCATATATTTT
TRBJ2-1	13	-	-	TRBV7-3	CASSLATYNEQFF	TGTGCCAGCAGCTTAGCGACCTACAATGAGCAGTTCTTC
TRBJ1-1	13	-	-	TRBV6-1	CASSRPGRTEAFF	TGTGCCAGCAGTCGGCCAGGGCGGACTGAAGCTTTCTTT
TRBJ1-6	15	TRBD1	-	TRBV28	CASFSEGGRYSPLHF	TGTGCCAGCTTCTCGGAAGGGGGCAGGTATTCACCCCTCCACTTT
TRBJ1-2	13	-	-	TRBV11-2	CASSLSGESGYTF	TGTGCCAGCAGCTTATCAGGGGAAAGTGGCTACACCTTC
TRBJ1-2	13	TRBD1	-	TRBV28	CASQTGGIYGYTF	TGTGCCTCCCAGACAGGGGGCATCTATGGCTACACCTTC
TRBJ2-5	14	TRBD2	-	TRBV2	CASKAGRNQETQYF	TGTGCCAGCAAAGCGGGGCGCAACCAAGAGACCCAGTACTTC
TRBJ1-2	13	-	-	TRBV6-1	CASIRDSAGGYTF	TGTGCCAGCATCCGGGACTCGGCGGGTGGCTACACCTTC
TRBJ1-4	16	-	few	TRBV7-9	CASSSKGTGFNEKLFF	TGTGCCAGCAGCTCGAAGGGAACGGGATTCAATGAAAAACTGTTTTTT
TRBJ1-5	12	-	-	TRBV28	CAGGEANQPQHF	TGTGCCGGAGGGGAGGCCAATCAGCCCCAGCATTTT
TRBJ2-7	14	-	-	TRBV6-1	CATEGGDHSDEQYF	TGTGCCACCGAAGGGGGGGACCATTCCGACGAGCAGTACTTC
TRBJ1-1	14	-	-	TRBV5-1	CASSLDKGDTEAFF	TGCGCCAGCAGCTTGGATAAGGGAGACACTGAAGCTTTCTTT
TRBJ1-3	16	-	-	TRBV7-2	CASSLIPGSSGNTIYF	TGTGCCAGCAGCTTAATTCCGGGGAGCTCTGGAAACACCATATATTTT
TRBJ2-7	13	-	once	TRBV14	CASSQKSVHEQYF	TGTGCCAGCAGCCAAAAGAGCGTCCACGAGCAGTACTTC
TRBJ1-2	12	-	-	TRBV27	CASSLQGSGYTF	TGTGCCAGCAGTCTACAGGGTTCCGGCTACACCTTC
TRBJ1-2	14	-	-	TRBV25-1	CASSEVGRVLGYTF	TGTGCCAGCAGTGAAGTAGGGAGGGTACTCGGCTACACCTTC